The 14 T cell receptor beta chains presented below share a single source sample, sequenced in a study of blood T cell repertoires in COVID-19. The table came from immunoSEQ multiplex PCR; TCRdb's copy has only in-frame clones and leaves some out. The sample carries 150,000 to 200,000 clones, approximately 79% recorded once. The sequencing sample was made of peripheral blood. These receptors all stem from an elderly woman with acute or convalescent COVID-19.

This clone was found once. The rearrangement links TRBV24-1 to TRBJ2-3, with 9 bases lining up with TRBD2. The CDR3 has 15 amino acids. In germline, CDR1 is KGHDR, CDR2 SFDVKD. Trimming removed 4 bases from V and 3 bases from J; junction bases left unmatched: 4. The CDR3 here is CATSDVSGRTDTQYF. In DNA form, the CDR3 reads TGTGCCACCAGTGACGTAAGCGGGAGGACAGATACGCAGTATTTT.

This clone is deemed medium-sized (0.01 to 0.1%). The genes are TRBV9 and TRBJ2-3, with 7 bases identical to TRBD2. Germline CDR1 SGDLS, CDR2 YYNGEE. The CDR3 contains 13 residues. Trimming at V came to 7 bases and at J to 2 bases, leaving 4 bases not matched to a gene. CDR3 coding DNA: TGTGCCAGCGCACGGGGGGACACAGATACGCAGTATTTT. It yields the protein CASARGDTDTQYF.

The chain combines TRBV5-5 with TRBJ1-1, with D unresolved. This CDR3 is built from 13 residues. Deletions cut 4 bases from V and 4 bases from J, with 11 bases between. Per the germline V gene, CDR1 is SGHKS and CDR2 is YYEKEE (reference sequence). CDR3 region: CASSLQPSTEAFF. The CDR3 bases are TGTGCCAGCAGCCTACAGCCCTCCACTGAAGCTTTCTTT.

The rearrangement uses TRBV6-2 or TRBV6-3 and TRBJ1-5; 9 nucleotides line up with TRBD1. The CDR3 consists of 14 residues. From germline, CDR1 is MNHEY and CDR2 SVGEGT. The V gene end was trimmed by 2 bases and the J gene end by 6 bases; junction bases not matched to a gene: 2. DNA for the CDR3: TGTGCCAGCAGTTACGGGGACAGGGTTCAGCCCCAGCATTTT. It translates to CASSYGDRVQPQHF.

The rearrangement uses TRBV7-9 and TRBJ1-2; 9 positions agree with TRBD1. Unmatched junction bases numbered 9, after V lost 5 bases and J lost 2 bases. Looked up from germline, CDR1 is SEHNR and CDR2 is FQNEAQ (reference sequence). The CDR3 is 16 residues long. DNA of the CDR3: TGTGCCAGCAGCCTGGGACAGGGAATGGGGAACTATGGCTACACCTTC. The encoded protein is CASSLGQGMGNYGYTF.

This clone was picked up one time. The V gene is TRBV14, the J gene TRBJ2-7, with D tentatively TRBD1 (6 bases). Trimming removed 8 bases at V and 1 base at J, with 9 bases between. The germline V gene encodes CDR1 SGHDN and CDR2 FVKESK. The CDR3 consists of 12 residues. CDR3 loop: CASAGESYEQYF. The CDR3 DNA reads as TGTGCCAGCGCAGGGGAATCCTACGAGCAGTACTTC.

The V and J genes are TRBV5-1 and TRBJ2-1; TRBD2 is a possible D gene (6 bases). Between the trimmed V and J ends, which lost 0 bases and 8 bases, there was a span of 9 bases. The germline gives CDR1 SGHRS, CDR2 YFSETQ. The CDR3 has 13 amino acids. The CDR3 region is CASSLELADEQFF. The CDR3 nucleotides are TGCGCCAGCAGCTTGGAACTAGCTGATGAGCAGTTCTTC.

The chain is built from TRBV30 and TRBJ1-5, with no clear D. Germline V gene data show CDR1 as GTSNPN and CDR2 as SVGIG (reference sequence). The CDR3 is 14 residues long. With 6 bases removed from V and 1 base from J, the gap between germline ends came to 13 bases. The DNA of the CDR3 is TGTGCCTGTTCGATGGCCTCAAGCAATCAGCCCCAGCATTTT. It codes for CACSMASSNQPQHF.

This chain links TRBV28 with TRBJ2-1; TRBD1 matches 9 bases. Germline values: CDR1 MDHEN, CDR2 SYDVKM. The CDR3 loop spans 17 amino acids. J was trimmed by 8 bases and V by 4 bases; bases with no gene match: 15. As DNA, the CDR3 is TGTGCCAGCAGTTCCAATGGGGCCGGGACAGGGTGGGATGAGCAGTTCTTC. The encoded protein is CASSSNGAGTGWDEQFF.

The V call is TRBV19, the J call TRBJ1-3; no firm D call. CDR3 length: 14 amino acids. CDR1 is LNHDA, CDR2 SQIVND, per germline (reference sequence). Trimming took off 7 bases at V and 4 bases at J, with 14 bases between the two ends. The CDR3 sequence is CASTFGNSGNTIYF. CDR3 sequence (DNA): TGTGCCAGTACTTTCGGGAACTCGGGAAACACCATATATTTT. The full variable domain, with the rest looked up from reference TRBV19 and TRBJ1-3, is DGGITQSPKYLFRKEGQNVTLSCEQNLNHDAMYWYRQDPGQGLRLIYYSQIVNDFQKGDIAEGYSVSREKKESFPLTVTSAQKNPTAFYLCASTFGNSGNTIYFGEGSWLTVV.

This rearrangement joins TRBV30 to TRBJ1-1; no firm D call. The CDR3 totals 14 residues. CDR1 is GTSNPN and CDR2 is SVGIG in the germline V gene (reference sequence). The V end was cut by 0 bases, the J end by 5 bases, with 13 bases between. CDR3 sequence (DNA): TGTGCCTGGAGTGTACTAAATGGGTTGACTGAAGCTTTCTTT. The encoded protein is CAWSVLNGLTEAFF.

This rearrangement joins TRBV5-6 to TRBJ1-1; TRBD1 matches 7 bases. The CDR3 runs to 13 residues. V dropped 3 bases and J dropped 7; count of bases not matched to a gene: 6. Germline V lookup: CDR1 SGHDT, CDR2 YYEEEE. The CDR3: CASSSGTASEAFF. The CDR3 region has the DNA TGTGCCAGCAGCTCCGGGACAGCCAGTGAAGCTTTCTTT.

The J gene is TRBJ2-7, the V gene TRBV11-3, with TRBD1 matching 7 bases. V dropped 5 bases and J dropped 6; count of bases not matched to a gene: 10. Per the germline V gene, CDR1 is SGHNT and CDR2 is YENEEA. The CDR3 covers 14 residues. CDR3 DNA sequence: TGTGCCAGCAGCCATCCGTTCGGGACAGTCGAGCAGTACTTC. This encodes CASSHPFGTVEQYF.

The rearrangement uses TRBV6-6 and TRBJ2-1; 7 positions agree with TRBD2. The junction had 12 bases not matched to a gene; V was cut back by 8 bases and J by 5 bases. The CDR3 length is 15 residues. Germline values: CDR1 MNHNY, CDR2 SVGAGI (reference sequence). CDR3 in amino acids: CASPTLAATNNEQFF. The CDR3 nucleotides read TGTGCCAGCCCCACTCTAGCGGCGACCAACAATGAGCAGTTCTTC.